One sample yielded the 21 T cell receptor beta chains listed below, sequenced in a study of STAT3 mutations in large granular lymphocyte leukemia. Study conclusions and caveats: Every T-cell large granular lymphocyte leukemia patient had at least one immunodominant TCR beta clonotype.

Antigens for these TCRs are unknown. Profiled with immunoSEQ multiplex PCR; TCRdb holds only in-frame clones, not every one. The data contain about 2,900 clones, approximately 88% of them singletons. Sequencing was performed on peripheral blood mononuclear cells. The receptors derive from a man aged 35 to 55 with T-cell large granular lymphocyte leukemia. Some clones in this sample may be carry-over from other donors' samples.

J is TRBJ2-3 and V is TRBV4-3; possibly TRBD1 for D (6 bases). The CDR3 extends over 15 amino acids. Germline V gene sequence: CDR1 LGHNA, CDR2 YSLEER. V gave up 0 bases and J gave up 9 bases, with 16 bases separating them. In nucleotides, the CDR3 is TGCGCCAGCAGCCAAGATCTTGCCACAAGGGGGACGCAGTATTTT. Protein product: CASSQDLATRGTQYF.

This chain uses TRBV29-1 with TRBJ2-7; D may be TRBD2 (6 bases). V lost 6 bases to trimming and J lost 7 bases, with 16 bases between them. Per the germline V gene, CDR1 is SQVTM and CDR2 is ANQGSEA. CDR3 length: 12 residues. As DNA, the CDR3 is TGCAGCGTCGCACTTCATCGGGGGGAGCAGTACTTC. Translating gives CSVALHRGEQYF.

V gene TRBV29-1 combines with J gene TRBJ2-3, with D possibly TRBD2 on 5 matching bases. There are 14 residues in the CDR3. CDR1 is SQVTM, CDR2 ANQGSEA, per germline. The CDR3 bases are TGCAGTTATCTTCCGAGGGCGCAAACAGATACGCAGTATTTT. Its translation is CSYLPRAQTDTQYF.

The chain has TRBV20-1 and TRBJ2-3; D is undetermined. The CDR3 loop spans 11 amino acids. Trimming removed 0 bases at V and 8 bases at J, with 6 bases between. Germline V CDR1 and CDR2: DFQATT, SNEGSKA (reference sequence). The CDR3 nucleotides are TGCAGTGCTAGAGATCTGAGTACGCAGTATTTT. Translated: CSARDLSTQYF.

The rearrangement uses TRBV6-1 and TRBJ2-1; D unresolved. Trimming shortened V by 2 bases and J by 8 bases, and 10 bases separated the two germline ends. The CDR3 is made up of 13 amino acids. The germline CDR1 and CDR2 sequences are MNHNS and SASEGT. The CDR3 sequence: CASSEFGMYEQFF. The CDR3 DNA reads TGTGCCAGCAGTGAATTTGGCATGTATGAGCAGTTCTTC.

CDR3 residues: CASKSSQGTPSGNTIYF. The CDR3 region has the DNA TGTGCTAGCAAATCTTCCCAGGGAACACCTTCTGGAAACACCATATATTTT. The V gene is TRBV12-5, the J gene TRBJ1-3; D is possibly TRBD1 (5 bases). Trimming removed 9 bases from V and 1 base from J, with 22 bases in between. The CDR3 length is 17 residues. Germline CDR1 and CDR2: LGHNT and FRNRAP.

The chain is built from TRBV25-1 and TRBJ1-1; D is unresolved. Germline-derived CDR1 and CDR2 are MGHDK and SYGVNS. Between the trimmed V and J ends, which lost 7 bases and 2 bases, there was a span of 5 bases. The CDR3 is 11 amino acids. CDR3 nucleotides: TGTGCCAGCACTGTAAACACTGAAGCTTTCTTT. The encoded protein is CASTVNTEAFF.

The gene calls are TRBV6-5 and TRBJ2-7; D possibly corresponds to TRBD1 (7 bases). This CDR3 contains 16 residues. Germline loops: CDR1 MNHEY, CDR2 SVGAGI. V was clipped by 2 bases and J by 2 bases, with 16 bases between them. Here the CDR3 reads CASSYAGQSGAYEQYF. The CDR3 bases are TGTGCCAGCAGTTACGCGGGACAGTCAGGGGCCTACGAGCAGTACTTC.

The V gene is TRBV7-9, the J gene TRBJ1-1, with a possible D match to TRBD1 (6 bases). This CDR3 has 14 amino acids. Germline-derived CDR1 and CDR2 are SEHNR and FQNEAQ (reference sequence). V shed 3 bases and J shed 4 bases, with 12 bases lying between them. CDR3 bases: TGTGCCAGCAGCTTGGGGGGCCTGGGCACTGAAGCTTTCTTT. Amino acids: CASSLGGLGTEAFF.

The genes are TRBV6-1 and TRBJ2-7; possible D gene TRBD1, 6 bases. V dropped 3 bases and J dropped 0 bases, with 12 bases sitting between them. The CDR3 has 15 amino acids. The germline V gene encodes CDR1 MNHNS and CDR2 SASEGT. The CDR3 loop reads CASSEGTGPSYEQYF. In DNA, the CDR3 is TGTGCCAGCAGTGAGGGCACAGGGCCCTCCTACGAGCAGTACTTC.

The CDR3 protein is CASSQDWDRYNEQFF. The CDR3 DNA reads as TGCGCCAGCAGCCAAGATTGGGACAGATACAATGAGCAGTTCTTC. The rearrangement joins TRBV4-3 to TRBJ2-1; 7 nucleotides match TRBD1. There are 15 residues in the CDR3. V lost 0 bases, J lost 4 bases, and 3 bases stayed unmatched. Germline assignment: CDR1 LGHNA and CDR2 YSLEER.

Only one count was recorded for this clone. The rearrangement joins TRBV4-3 to TRBJ1-1; D gene ambiguous. V was trimmed by 0 bases and J by 6 bases, leaving 14 bases between them. The CDR3 covers 15 residues. From germline, CDR1 is LGHNA and CDR2 YSLEER. The CDR3 loop reads CASSQEKGSLPEAFF. The CDR3 DNA follows: TGCGCCAGCAGCCAAGAAAAGGGCTCCCTTCCTGAAGCTTTCTTT.

V gene TRBV7-9 combines with J gene TRBJ2-2, with 10 bases lining up with TRBD1. In germline, CDR1 is SEHNR, CDR2 FQNEAQ (reference sequence). The V gene end was trimmed by 5 bases and the J gene end by 6 bases; junction bases not matched to a gene: 12. This CDR3 has 17 residues. Written as DNA, the CDR3 is TGTGCCAGCAGCCACCTAATCGGGACAGGGGCGTCCGGGGAGCTGTTTTTT. This encodes CASSHLIGTGASGELFF.

This chain uses TRBV9 with TRBJ1-2; no clear D gene. Germline V gene data show CDR1 as SGDLS and CDR2 as YYNGEE. The CDR3 is made up of 13 amino acids. Trimming took off 2 bases at V and 2 bases at J, with 7 bases between the two ends. The CDR3 reads CASSVGSNYGYTF. In DNA, the CDR3 is TGTGCCAGCAGCGTTGGGAGCAACTATGGCTACACCTTC.

The rearrangement uses TRBV5-1 and TRBJ1-1, with 9 bases matching TRBD1. The CDR3 loop spans 14 amino acids. Trimming at V came to 3 bases and at J to 8 bases, leaving 8 bases not matched to a gene. Per germline, CDR1 SGHRS and CDR2 YFSETQ. In DNA, the CDR3 is TGCGCCAGCAGCTCGGACAGGGGTTACGGCGAAGCTTTCTTT. It encodes CASSSDRGYGEAFF.

J is TRBJ1-2 and V is TRBV19; D is possibly TRBD1 (6 bases). This CDR3 is 14 amino acids long. Trimming shortened V by 10 bases and J by 8 bases, and 23 bases separated the two germline ends. Germline V gives CDR1 LNHDA, CDR2 SQIVND (reference sequence). The CDR3 protein is CATNSPDRNFGYTF. Written as DNA, the CDR3 is TGTGCCACCAACTCCCCTGACAGGAACTTCGGCTACACCTTC.

V is TRBV6-6 and J is TRBJ1-1; no clear D gene. V was shortened by 6 bases and J by 5 bases, with 16 bases between the two germline ends. The germline V gene has CDR1 MNHNY and CDR2 SVGAGI (reference sequence). The CDR3 totals 14 residues. The CDR3 coding sequence is TGTGCCAGCAGACCTCAAGTGGCTGGGACTGAAGCTTTCTTT. Its translation: CASRPQVAGTEAFF.

This clone was counted a few times. The chain has TRBV13 and TRBJ1-2; D not resolved. The length of the CDR3 is 13 residues. V lost 5 bases, J lost 3 bases, and 10 bases lay in between. Germline assignment: CDR1 PRHDT and CDR2 FYEKMQ (reference sequence). Written as DNA, the CDR3 is TGTGCCAGCAGCCCCCCCAGGTACTATGGCTACACCTTC. Its protein is CASSPPRYYGYTF.

This clone appeared once. This sequence joins TRBV4-2 and TRBJ2-7; D not certain. The V gene lost 5 bases and the J gene lost 4 bases, with 9 bases spanning the gap. The CDR3 runs to 12 residues. Germline CDR1 and CDR2: LGHNA and YNFKEQ. The CDR3 loop reads CASSSSMYEQYF. CDR3 bases: TGTGCCAGCAGCTCCTCTATGTACGAGCAGTACTTC.

This clone has a single count. This sequence joins TRBV6-1 and TRBJ2-3; D is unresolved. Trimming took off 6 bases at V and 0 bases at J, with 16 bases between the two ends. The CDR3 runs 16 residues. Germline V lookup: CDR1 MNHNS, CDR2 SASEGT. CDR3 amino acids: CASSERERPSTDTQYF. In DNA, the CDR3 is TGTGCCAGCAGCGAAAGGGAACGACCCAGCACAGATACGCAGTATTTT.

This clone was found once. The CDR3 DNA follows: TGCGCCAGCAGCTTGGGACAGGGAGGTTTCCAGACAGATACGCAGTATTTT. Protein product: CASSLGQGGFQTDTQYF. The genes are TRBV5-1 and TRBJ2-3; D perhaps matches TRBD1 (7 bases). Germline V gives CDR1 SGHRS, CDR2 YFSETQ. V was shortened by 0 bases and J by 3 bases, with 17 bases between the two germline ends. The CDR3 is 17 residues long.